These 18 T cell receptor beta chains were sequenced from one sample in a study of neurological immune-mediated disorders (dated by TCRdb to 2018 to 2020). Preparation of the library involved 5' RACE. Reads for this sample came from an Illumina HiSeq 2500. The public reads were reanalyzed by TCRdb: fastp trimming at Q25, MiXCR alignment, in-frame beta chains only. Rows with one shared CDR3 protein collapse into an entry with the most common genes and DNA. The sample table records about 10,000 distinct CDR3 sequences; around 21% of these occur just once. The top ten clones comprise approximately 50% of the sample. The specimen sequenced was CD8+ T cells from blood. The receptors were gathered from a woman aged 60 to 75 with HTLV-1-associated myelopathy (HAM/TSP).

This clonotype was seen ten or more times. The chain recombines TRBV5-5 with TRBJ2-7; D not certain. Germline V lookup: CDR1 SGHKS, CDR2 YYEKEE (reference sequence). Trimming cost V 5 bases and J 1 base, with 19 bases left between them. The CDR3 is 16 amino acids. CDR3 in DNA: TGTGCCAGCAGTTATGCGGACGGTAAGGGTTCCTACGAGCAGTACTTC. Protein product: CASSYADGKGSYEQYF.

This clonotype was picked up one time. The chain has TRBV20-1 and TRBJ1-2; 8 bases map to TRBD1. The CDR3 is 12 residues long. V was clipped by 8 bases and J by 7 bases; unmatched bases: 9. Germline loops: CDR1 DFQATT, CDR2 SNEGSKA (reference sequence). The CDR3 sequence: CSCWQGARGYTF. In DNA form, the CDR3 reads TGCAGTTGCTGGCAGGGGGCCCGTGGCTACACCTTC.

This clonotype was counted ten times or more. The chain carries TRBV20-1 and TRBJ1-1; TRBD1 might be the D (5 bases). The V and J ends lost 3 bases and 7 bases respectively, with 9 bases between them. CDR3 length: 11 residues. The germline V gene has CDR1 DFQATT and CDR2 SNEGSKA (reference sequence). This chain's CDR3 is CSASGGVEAFF. CDR3 in DNA: TGCAGTGCTAGTGGGGGGGTTGAAGCTTTCTTT.

Ten or more counts support this clonotype. V and J are TRBV10-1 and TRBJ1-1, with D unclear. Between the trimmed V and J ends, which lost 2 bases and 3 bases, there was a span of 10 bases. The CDR3 sequence is 14 residues long. Germline V gene lookup returns CDR1 WNHNN and CDR2 SYGVQD (reference sequence). This CDR3 is CASSEEREDTEAFF. For the CDR3, the DNA is TGCGCCAGCAGTGAGGAGCGCGAAGACACTGAAGCTTTCTTT.

This clonotype was picked up many times. This rearrangement joins TRBV7-8 to TRBJ2-7; 11 bases are a match to TRBD2. V was pared by 1 base and J by 4 bases, with 3 bases of the junction left unmatched. The CDR3 loop spans 15 amino acids. CDR1 and CDR2 from the germline V gene are SGHVS and FQNEAQ. The CDR3, as DNA: TGTGCCAGCAGCTTAGAGGGGACTAGCGGTTACGAGCAGTACTTC. Its translation is CASSLEGTSGYEQYF.

The gene calls are TRBV19 and TRBJ1-2, with 8 positions matching TRBD1. Germline V gene data show CDR1 as LNHDA and CDR2 as SQIVND (reference sequence). The junction had 3 bases not matched to a gene; V was cut back by 3 bases and J by 6 bases. This CDR3 region has 13 residues. CDR3 DNA: TGTGCCAGTAGTATTGCAGGGGGCGATGGCTACACCTTC. Protein sequence: CASSIAGGDGYTF.

J is TRBJ2-3 and V is TRBV6-2 or TRBV6-3; 10 bases align to TRBD2. There are 15 residues in the CDR3. J gave up 5 bases and V 4 bases, and 6 bases lay outside the gene matches. Germline CDR1 MNHEY, CDR2 SVGEGT. CDR3 DNA: TGTGCCAGCAGTTCCGAGCGGGGGGGAAGAGATACGCAGTATTTT. Its protein is CASSSERGGRDTQYF.

This clonotype was observed at least ten times. V is TRBV3-1 and J is TRBJ1-3; D is unclear. The CDR3 is 18 amino acids. Germline CDR1 LGHDT, CDR2 YNNKEL (reference sequence). With 4 bases removed from V and 3 bases from J, the gap between germline ends came to 22 bases. The CDR3 loop reads CASSPREELRPVGNTIYF. CDR3 DNA: TGTGCCAGCAGCCCCCGGGAGGAACTTCGTCCCGTTGGAAACACCATATATTTT.

The chain carries TRBV3-1 and TRBJ2-7; D remains ambiguous. The germline CDR1 and CDR2 sequences are LGHDT and YNNKEL (reference sequence). The CDR3 covers 14 residues. The V end was cut by 1 base, the J end by 3 bases, with 10 bases between. This chain's CDR3 is CASSQVPEGYEQYF. The CDR3 DNA is TGTGCCAGCAGCCAAGTTCCAGAAGGCTACGAGCAGTACTTC.

This clonotype is medium-sized in the sample. The chain couples TRBV3-1 to TRBJ2-7, with 7 bases lining up with TRBD1. V shed 4 bases and J 2 bases; nucleotides not matched to a gene: 8. CDR1 LGHDT and CDR2 YNNKEL come from the germline V gene (reference sequence). The CDR3 sequence is 15 residues long. The CDR3 reads CASSPEQGMAYEQYF. CDR3 sequence (DNA): TGTGCCAGCAGCCCAGAACAGGGGATGGCCTACGAGCAGTACTTC.

A note on this clonotype: No DNA is shown, since the ends of the CDR3 on it are uncertain; the CDR3 is the one TCRdb lists. The rearrangement joins TRBV11-2 to TRBJ1-1. Germline V CDR1 and CDR2: SGHAT, FQNNGV. Ends included, the CDR3 has 21 residues. CDR3 region: CASSFYICSARAGTMNTEAFF.

This clonotype has at least ten counts. The chain carries TRBV20-1 and TRBJ1-6, with D perhaps TRBD1 (6 bases). With 3 bases removed from V and 1 base from J, the gap between germline ends came to 16 bases. The CDR3 spans 17 residues. In germline, CDR1 is DFQATT, CDR2 SNEGSKA (reference sequence). The CDR3 protein is CSASGGAGASYNSPLHF. DNA of the CDR3: TGCAGTGCTAGTGGTGGGGCAGGGGCTTCCTATAATTCACCCCTCCACTTT.

This clonotype is labeled medium-sized. This chain uses TRBV4-1 with TRBJ2-1, with 8 bases lining up with TRBD1. The junction had 7 bases not matched to a gene; V was cut back by 1 base and J by 5 bases. The CDR3 sequence is 16 residues long. Germline V CDR1 and CDR2: MGHRA, YSYEKL. The CDR3 sequence: CASSQGPDRGHNEQFF. DNA of the CDR3: TGCGCCAGCAGCCAAGGCCCCGACAGGGGACACAATGAGCAGTTCTTC.

The rearrangement links TRBV29-1 to TRBJ1-1; TRBD1 matches 11 bases. V lost 7 bases, J lost 7 bases, and 14 bases stayed unmatched. This CDR3 is 15 amino acids long. Germline CDR1 reads SQVTM; CDR2 reads ANQGSEA. CDR3 sequence reads: CSGKGGQGAQVEAFF. CDR3 DNA: TGCAGCGGTAAGGGAGGACAGGGGGCTCAAGTTGAAGCTTTCTTT.

In this sample, this clonotype is medium-sized. This rearrangement joins TRBV20-1 to TRBJ2-1, with TRBD2 as a possible D gene (6 bases). The ends were cut back, 3 bases at V and 1 base at J, with 13 bases in the middle. The CDR3 totals 15 residues. Germline-derived CDR1 and CDR2 are DFQATT and SNEGSKA (reference sequence). CDR3 amino acids: CSASAVEGSYNEQFF. In DNA, the CDR3 is TGCAGTGCTAGCGCCGTGGAGGGTTCCTACAATGAGCAGTTCTTC.

Ten or more counts support this clonotype. The gene calls are TRBV5-1 and TRBJ2-7, with D tentatively TRBD2 (6 bases). V was clipped by 2 bases and J by 3 bases, with 9 bases between them. This CDR3 is built from 13 residues. The germline V gene has CDR1 SGHRS and CDR2 YFSETQ. This chain's CDR3 is CASSFGRDYEQYF. CDR3 nucleotide sequence: TGCGCCAGCAGCTTCGGGCGGGACTACGAGCAGTACTTC.

This clonotype was seen ten or more times. CDR3 protein: CASSLGGDLSSYEQYF. CDR3 sequence (DNA): TGCGCCAGCAGCTTAGGTGGGGATCTCTCCTCCTACGAGCAGTACTTC. The rearrangement links TRBV5-1 to TRBJ2-7, with D uncertain. Per germline, CDR1 SGHRS and CDR2 YFSETQ. The CDR3 runs to 16 residues. V was pared by 2 bases and J by 0 bases, with 15 bases between. Full variable domain (outside the CDR3, taken from reference TRBV5-1 and TRBJ2-7): KAGVTQTPRYLIKTRGQQVTLSCSPISGHRSVSWYQQTPGQGLQFLFEYFSETQRNKGNFPGRFSGRQFSNSRSEMNVSTLELGDSALYLCASSLGGDLSSYEQYFGPGTRLTVT.

This clonotype has ten or more counts. The chain is built from TRBV7-6 and TRBJ1-2; D not certain. Trimming shortened V by 1 base and J by 8 bases, and 11 bases separated the two germline ends. The CDR3 has 13 amino acids. Looked up from germline, CDR1 is SGHVS and CDR2 is FNYEAQ. The CDR3 sequence: CASSLVGAEGYTF. The CDR3 DNA sequence: TGTGCCAGCAGCTTAGTCGGAGCGGAGGGCTACACCTTC.